The clone carrying this T cell receptor (beta chain) was seen many times. The target antigen is unknown. Trimming removed 6 bases from V and 8 bases from J; junction bases left unmatched: 6. The CDR3 is 14 residues long. Germline V CDR1 and CDR2: KGHSH, LQKENI. This sample was taken from a study of regulatory T cells in long-lasting Graves disease. General study results and limits: Persistent Graves' patients showed less TCR diversity than newly diagnosed ones.

Combining iRepertoire HTBI primers with Arm-PCR of CDR3 regions, the authors built TCR beta libraries. TCRdb reanalysed the multiplex PCR reads using MiXCR and keeps one entry per CDR3 protein. The data contain 400,000 to 500,000 distinct CDR3 sequences, about 16% of them seen just once; the ten biggest clones take up about 25%. As for time point: newly diagnosed GD, antithyroid drugs for less than 3 months. After RNA was extracted from PBMCs, the TCR library was made from it. These data were also filed under a second study, of T cells in Graves' hyperthyroidism and ophthalmopathy.

J is TRBJ2-1 and V is TRBV18; 11 nucleotides match TRBD2. The clonotype originates from a woman aged 18-30 years with Graves disease. The source was peripheral blood mononuclear cells (PBMCs), collected at new diagnosis, from a patient treated with antithyroid drugs. This chain's CDR3 is CASSPGLAAYEQFF. CDR3 nucleotide sequence: TGTGCCAGCTCCCCGGGACTAGCGGCCTATGAGCAGTTCTTC. Using reference TRBV18 and TRBJ2-1 for the parts outside the CDR3, the full variable domain is NAGVMQNPRHLVRRRGQEARLRCSPMKGHSHVYWYRQLPEEGLKFMVYLQKENIIDESGMPKERFSAEFPKEGPSILRIQQVVRGDSAAYFCASSPGLAAYEQFFGPGTRLTVL.